Described below is a single T cell receptor beta chain sequence and its context. What this receptor recognizes is not known. The record has no base qualities; no much larger clone is one base away. This sample is part of a study of spatial heterogeneity in lung cancer (dated by TCRdb to about 2019). Looking at the study overall: The donors were around 69 patients from the lung TRACERx cohort who had early-stage, untreated non-small cell lung cancer. Follow-up PBMC samples were sequenced whenever available, with the median time to follow-up being around 2 years after resection. Beta-chain transcripts were consistently detected in greater numbers than alpha-chain transcripts, which likely reflects a higher abundance of beta-chain transcripts. In the raw uncorrected reads, each unique combination of TCR and UMI appeared more than ten times on average. In non-small cell lung cancer, the study quantitatively compared TCR alpha and beta repertoires across several tumor regions, matched nontumor lung, and blood. The study linked features of the TCR repertoire to counts of nonsynonymous mutations, which were determined by whole-exome sequencing of tumor tissue. Both alpha and beta chains were TCR-sequenced in samples taken at surgery, namely 220 tumor regions, more than 62 matched nontumor lung samples and 45 to 60 PBMC samples. The investigation overall reported the following: Ubiquitous expanded tumor TCRs showed up in blood more often at tumor resection than at routine follow-up. Only roughly 15 patients were included in comparisons of baseline and follow-up blood repertoires. Additional single-cell paired TCR alpha and beta sequencing was considered necessary to confirm, at a functional level, the hypothesis that regional TCRs recognize regional mutations.

Between the V and J ends, shortened by 1 base and 4 bases respectively, the junction contains 23 bases. Its CDR3 holds 18 amino acids, cysteine through phenylalanine. Here the CDR3 DNA is all that survives: 54 bases in frame from base 1. CDR1 and CDR2 are read off the germline V gene (reference sequence) as LNHNV and YYDKDF. Libraries came from 5' RACE. This sample was sequenced with a NextSeq 500. The TCR library protocol attached a unique molecular identifier to each TCR cDNA molecule to allow correction of PCR and sequencing errors. Processing in the source paper ran as follows. Decombinator tools were used for TCR identification, UMI-based error correction and CDR3 extraction. Expanded TCRs were defined as those above a frequency of 2 per 1,000, corresponding to the top 1% of the tumor frequency distribution. Rényi diversity was computed with the R vegan package after subsampling each repertoire 100 times to 5,000 TCRs. To build CDR3 similarity networks, amino acid triplet string-kernel similarity was used, and CDR3s were connected when their pairwise similarity was above 0.82. TCRdb's own reprocessing of the public reads used fastp at Q25 and MiXCR and kept productive beta chains. Under each unique CDR3 protein, matching rows form one entry showing the most common genes and DNA. The V and J calls follow TCRdb's processing rather than the paper's. This sample lists about 120,000 distinct CDR3 sequences; more than 10% were detected once. Roughly 15% of the sample lies in the top ten.

The sample's time point, from its label and the paper: blood at routine non-recurrence follow-up after resection. Without any cell sorting, TCR sequencing was performed on whole RNA extracted either from tumor and nontumor lung tissue or from cryopreserved PBMC samples. Only patients for whom sufficient RNA was available from at least two tumor regions were selected for TCR sequencing. Recombination joined TRBV15 with TRBJ2-7; TRBD2 is possibly the D segment (6 matching bases). This TCR derives from a male donor with early-stage non-small cell lung cancer. The sample consisted of PBMCs, taken at follow-up. CDR3 region: CATSRGPVLAKTGYEQYF. DNA sequence: TGTGCCACCAGCAGAGGCCCCGTGCTAGCGAAAACGGGGTACGAGCAGTACTTC.